Here is one T cell receptor (beta chain) with its context. CDR3 length equals 17 residues. Germline CDR1 LGHNA, CDR2 YSLEER. V dropped 0 bases and J dropped 0 bases, with 12 bases sitting between them. The repertoire was sequenced with immunoSEQ multiplex PCR; TCRdb's copy has only in-frame clones and lacks some. The sample has about 190,000 clones, roughly 89% seen once. The data stem from a study of blood T cell repertoires in COVID-19. The source material was peripheral blood. The chain is built from TRBV4-3 and TRBJ2-1; weak D call: TRBD2 (5 bases). The sequence was collected from a woman aged 70-85 years with COVID-19, enrolled during active disease. The CDR3 is CASSQELSRGSYNEQFF. The CDR3 region has the DNA TGCGCCAGCAGCCAAGAACTCTCCCGGGGCTCCTACAATGAGCAGTTCTTC.